These 8 T cell receptor beta chains came from one sample sequenced in a study of blood T cell repertoires in COVID-19. This table comes from immunoSEQ multiplex PCR, and its TCRdb copy is limited to in-frame clones, with some not included. The sample includes about half a million clones, 80% to 90% seen only once; the top ten take 3.2%. What was sequenced was peripheral blood. All receptors come from a human donor in a cohort sampled during active COVID-19.

The CDR3 sequence: CASSREPGSHEQYF. CDR3 bases: TGCGCCAGCAGCCGAGAACCAGGGTCCCACGAGCAGTACTTC. The chain couples TRBV4-3 to TRBJ2-7, with D possibly TRBD1 on 5 matching bases. CDR1 is LGHNA, CDR2 YSLEER, per germline. V lost 4 bases, J lost 5 bases, and 15 bases lay in between. The CDR3 has 14 amino acids.

The chain is built from TRBV7-2 and TRBJ2-3; 10 bases line up with TRBD2. The germline gives CDR1 SGHTA, CDR2 FQGNSA. CDR3 length equals 16 residues. The junction had 3 bases not matched to a gene; V was cut back by 2 bases and J by 1 base. CDR3 nucleotide sequence: TGTGCCAGCAGCTTAAGGCTAGCGGGAGGCACAGATACGCAGTATTTT. This sequence encodes CASSLRLAGGTDTQYF. Using reference TRBV7-2 and TRBJ2-3 for the parts outside the CDR3, the full variable domain is GAGVSQSPSNKVTEKGKDVELRCDPISGHTALYWYRQSLGQGLEFLIYFQGNSAPDKSGLPSDRFSAERTGGSVSTLTIQRTQQEDSAVYLCASSLRLAGGTDTQYFGPGTRLTVL.

With regard to this clone: The junction differs from germline at one of its ends, possibly a read error. The chain is built from TRBV27 and TRBJ2-7; 7 bases match TRBD1. Germline V lookup: CDR1 MNHEY, CDR2 SMNVEV (reference sequence). This CDR3 spans 12 amino acids. DNA for the CDR3: TGTGCCAGCAAAGAGGGGGCACGGGAAGCGGTCTTC. Amino acid sequence: CASKEGAREAVF.

The rearrangement uses TRBV7-3 and TRBJ2-2; maybe TRBD2 (5 bases). The CDR3 is 12 amino acids. V lost 6 bases and J lost 5, with 7 bases in between. Germline V gene lookup returns CDR1 SGHTA and CDR2 FQGTGA. The CDR3 sequence: CASSRRTGELFF. CDR3 sequence (DNA): TGTGCCAGCAGTCGGAGGACCGGGGAGCTGTTTTTT.

This clone was detected only once. The V and J genes are TRBV7-6 and TRBJ1-5; possibly TRBD1 for D (5 bases). Per germline, CDR1 SGHVS and CDR2 FNYEAQ. Deletions cut 1 base from V and 5 bases from J, with 12 bases between. The CDR3 consists of 15 residues. As DNA, the CDR3 is TGTGCCAGCAGCTTAGATGTAGGGGTCTATCAGCCCCAGCATTTT. It encodes CASSLDVGVYQPQHF. The whole variable domain, filled in from reference TRBV7-6 and TRBJ1-5, reads GAGVSQSPRYKVTKRGQDVALRCDPISGHVSLYWYRQALGQGPEFLTYFNYEAQQDKSGLPNDRFSAERPEGSISTLTIQRTEQRDSAMYRCASSLDVGVYQPQHFGDGTRLSIL.

The chain uses TRBV5-4 and TRBJ2-1, with 9 bases identical to TRBD1. The germline gives CDR1 SGHNT, CDR2 YYREEE (reference sequence). The CDR3 has 16 residues. Trimming removed 3 bases from V and 7 bases from J; junction bases left unmatched: 11. This chain's CDR3 is CASSSPPGTGNNEQFF. The CDR3 DNA is TGTGCCAGCAGCTCACCACCCGGGACAGGGAATAATGAGCAGTTCTTC.

V usage is TRBV3-1 (or the pseudogene TRBV3-2) and J usage is TRBJ2-7; no clear D gene. The V gene's germline CDR1 is LGHDT and CDR2 YNNKEL (reference sequence). This CDR3 has 12 amino acids. Trimming stripped 1 base from V and 10 bases from J, with 11 bases between. The DNA for the CDR3 is TGTGCCAGCAGCCAAGGGAGCCTCGAACAGTACTTC. Translating gives CASSQGSLEQYF.

The V and J genes are TRBV19 and TRBJ1-6, with 9 bases that match TRBD1. The V segment lost 5 bases and the J segment 0 bases; nucleotides outside the gene matches: 11. The CDR3 sequence is 19 residues long. In germline, CDR1 is LNHDA, CDR2 SQIVND (reference sequence). CDR3 nucleotide sequence: TGTGCCAGTAGTGGACTCACGACAGGGGGAAGCTCCTATAATTCACCCCTCCACTTT. Translated: CASSGLTTGGSSYNSPLHF.